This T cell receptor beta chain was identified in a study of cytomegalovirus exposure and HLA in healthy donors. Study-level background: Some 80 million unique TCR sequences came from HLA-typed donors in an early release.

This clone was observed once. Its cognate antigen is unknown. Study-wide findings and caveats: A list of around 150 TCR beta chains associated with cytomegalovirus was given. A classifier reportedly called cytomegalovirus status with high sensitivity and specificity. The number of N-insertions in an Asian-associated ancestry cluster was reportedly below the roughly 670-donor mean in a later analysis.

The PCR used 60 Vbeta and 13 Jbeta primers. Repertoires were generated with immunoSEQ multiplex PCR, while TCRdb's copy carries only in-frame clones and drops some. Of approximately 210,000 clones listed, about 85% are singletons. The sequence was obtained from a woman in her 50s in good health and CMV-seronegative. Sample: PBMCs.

CDR3 amino acids: CASSPQGRVAEAFF. As DNA, the CDR3 is TGTGCCAGCTCACCACAAGGCAGGGTCGCTGAAGCTTTCTTT. This rearrangement joins TRBV18 to TRBJ1-1; perhaps TRBD1 as D (5 bases). V lost 1 base and J lost 6, with 12 bases in between. The CDR3 totals 14 residues. The germline V gene has CDR1 KGHSH and CDR2 LQKENI.